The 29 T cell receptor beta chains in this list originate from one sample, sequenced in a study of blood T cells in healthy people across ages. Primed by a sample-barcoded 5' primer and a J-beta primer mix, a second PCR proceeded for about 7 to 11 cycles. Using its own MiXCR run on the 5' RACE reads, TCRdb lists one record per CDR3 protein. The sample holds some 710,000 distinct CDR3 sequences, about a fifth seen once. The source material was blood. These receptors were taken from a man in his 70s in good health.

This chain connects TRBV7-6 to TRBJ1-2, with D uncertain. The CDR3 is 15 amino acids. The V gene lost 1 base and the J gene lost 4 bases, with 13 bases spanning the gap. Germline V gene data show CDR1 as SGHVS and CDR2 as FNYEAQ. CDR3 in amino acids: CASSLGARAGYGYTF. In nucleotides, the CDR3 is TGTGCCAGCAGCTTAGGTGCGCGGGCCGGCTATGGCTACACCTTC. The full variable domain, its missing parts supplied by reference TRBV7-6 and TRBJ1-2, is GAGVSQSPRYKVTKRGQDVALRCDPISGHVSLYWYRQALGQGPEFLTYFNYEAQQDKSGLPNDRFSAERPEGSISTLTIQRTEQRDSAMYRCASSLGARAGYGYTFGSGTRLTVV.

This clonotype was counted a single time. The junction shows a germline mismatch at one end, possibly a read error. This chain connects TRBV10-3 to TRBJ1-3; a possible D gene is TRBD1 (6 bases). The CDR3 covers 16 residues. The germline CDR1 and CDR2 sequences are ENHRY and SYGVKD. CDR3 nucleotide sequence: TGTGCCATCAGTGTGGCGTCAGGGGAAACTGGAAACACCCTATATTTT. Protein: CAISVASGETGNTLYF.

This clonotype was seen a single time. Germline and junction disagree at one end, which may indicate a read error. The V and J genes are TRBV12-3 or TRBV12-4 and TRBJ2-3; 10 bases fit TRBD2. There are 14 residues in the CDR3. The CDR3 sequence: CASSPSGSTDAQYF. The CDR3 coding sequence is TGTGCCAGCAGTCCTAGCGGGAGCACAGATGCGCAGTATTTT.

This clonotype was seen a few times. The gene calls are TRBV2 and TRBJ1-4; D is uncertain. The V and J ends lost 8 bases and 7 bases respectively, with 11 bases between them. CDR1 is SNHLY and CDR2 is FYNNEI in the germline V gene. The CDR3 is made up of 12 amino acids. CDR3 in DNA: TGTGCCAGCGGCCGCGGGGTTGAAAAACTGTTTTTT. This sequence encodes CASGRGVEKLFF.

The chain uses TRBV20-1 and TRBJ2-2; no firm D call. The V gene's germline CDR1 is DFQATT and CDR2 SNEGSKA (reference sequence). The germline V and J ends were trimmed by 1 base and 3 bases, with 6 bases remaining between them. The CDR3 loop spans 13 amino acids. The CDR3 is CSARAGYTGELFF. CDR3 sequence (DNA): TGCAGTGCTAGAGCTGGATACACCGGGGAGCTGTTTTTT.

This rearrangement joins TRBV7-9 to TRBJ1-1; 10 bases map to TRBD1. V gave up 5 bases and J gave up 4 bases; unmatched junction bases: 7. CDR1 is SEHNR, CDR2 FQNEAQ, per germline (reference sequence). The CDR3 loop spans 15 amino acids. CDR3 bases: TGTGCCAGCAGCCGCGGGACAGGGGCGGTCACTGAAGCTTTCTTT. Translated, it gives CASSRGTGAVTEAFF.

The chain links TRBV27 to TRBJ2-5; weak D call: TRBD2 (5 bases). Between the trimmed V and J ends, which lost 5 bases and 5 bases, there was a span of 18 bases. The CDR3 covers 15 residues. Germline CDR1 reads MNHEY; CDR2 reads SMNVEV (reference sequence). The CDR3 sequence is CASSRLGFGEETQYF. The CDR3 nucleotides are TGTGCCAGCAGTCGGTTAGGATTCGGGGAGGAGACCCAGTACTTC.

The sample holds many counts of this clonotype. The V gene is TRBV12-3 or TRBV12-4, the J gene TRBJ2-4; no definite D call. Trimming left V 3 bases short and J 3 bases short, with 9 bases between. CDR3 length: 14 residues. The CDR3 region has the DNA TGTGCCAGCAGTTTGGCGTCTGACAAAAACATTCAGTACTTC. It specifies CASSLASDKNIQYF.

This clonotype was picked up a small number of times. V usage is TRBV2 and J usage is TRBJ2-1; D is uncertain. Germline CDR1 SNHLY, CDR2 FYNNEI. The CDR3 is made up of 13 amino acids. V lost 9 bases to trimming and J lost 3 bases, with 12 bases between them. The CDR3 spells CASLPDRYNEQFF. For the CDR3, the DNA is TGTGCCAGTCTGCCGGACCGCTACAATGAGCAGTTCTTC.

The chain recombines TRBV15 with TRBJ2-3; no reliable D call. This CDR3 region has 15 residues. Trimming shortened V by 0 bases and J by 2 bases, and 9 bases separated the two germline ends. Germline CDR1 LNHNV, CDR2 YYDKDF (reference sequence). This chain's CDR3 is CATSRDGATTDTQYF. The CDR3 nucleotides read TGTGCCACCAGCAGAGATGGAGCTACCACAGATACGCAGTATTTT. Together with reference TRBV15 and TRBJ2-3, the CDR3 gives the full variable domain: DAMVIQNPRYQVTQFGKPVTLSCSQTLNHNVMYWYQQKSSQAPKLLFHYYDKDFNNEADTPDNFQSRRPNTSFCFLDIRSPGLGDTAMYLCATSRDGATTDTQYFGPGTRLTVL.

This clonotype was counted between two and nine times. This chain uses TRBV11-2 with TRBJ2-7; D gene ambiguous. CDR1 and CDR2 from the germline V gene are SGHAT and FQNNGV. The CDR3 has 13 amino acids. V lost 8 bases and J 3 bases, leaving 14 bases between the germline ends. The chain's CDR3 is CASSPGMYYEQYV. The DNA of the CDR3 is TGTGCCAGCTCCCCCGGTATGTACTACGAGCAGTACGTC.

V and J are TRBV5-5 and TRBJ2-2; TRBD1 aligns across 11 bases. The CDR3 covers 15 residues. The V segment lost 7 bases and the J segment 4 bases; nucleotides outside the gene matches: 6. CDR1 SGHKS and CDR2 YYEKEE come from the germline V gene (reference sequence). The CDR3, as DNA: TGTGCCAGCCGCGGACAGGGGGCCGGCACCGGGGAGCTGTTTTTT. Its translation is CASRGQGAGTGELFF.

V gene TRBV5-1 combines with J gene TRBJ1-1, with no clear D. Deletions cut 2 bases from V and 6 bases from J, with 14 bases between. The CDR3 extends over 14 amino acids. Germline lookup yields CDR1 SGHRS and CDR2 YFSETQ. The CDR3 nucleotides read TGCGCCAGCAGCTTTACTGTCCTGAGCCCTGAAGCTTTCTTT. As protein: CASSFTVLSPEAFF.

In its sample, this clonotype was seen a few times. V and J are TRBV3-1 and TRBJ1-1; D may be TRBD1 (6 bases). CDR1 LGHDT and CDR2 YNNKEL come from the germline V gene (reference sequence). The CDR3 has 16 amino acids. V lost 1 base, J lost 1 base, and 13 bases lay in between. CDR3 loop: CASSQVAQTGNTEAFF. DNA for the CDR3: TGTGCCAGCAGCCAAGTGGCCCAGACAGGGAACACTGAAGCTTTCTTT.

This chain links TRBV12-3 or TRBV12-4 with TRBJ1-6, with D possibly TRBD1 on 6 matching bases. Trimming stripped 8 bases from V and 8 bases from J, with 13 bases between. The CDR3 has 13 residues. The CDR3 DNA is TGTGCCAGCGGGGAGGACAGACATTCACCCCTCCACTTT. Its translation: CASGEDRHSPLHF.

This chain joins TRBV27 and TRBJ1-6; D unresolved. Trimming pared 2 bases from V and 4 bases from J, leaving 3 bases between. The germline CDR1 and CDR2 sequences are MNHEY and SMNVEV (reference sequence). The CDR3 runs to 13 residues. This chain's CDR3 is CASSLRYNSPLHF. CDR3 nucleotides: TGTGCCAGCAGTTTACGTTATAATTCACCCCTCCACTTT.

The CDR3 protein is CAISESGQTDTQYF. CDR3 DNA sequence: TGTGCCATCAGTGAGTCGGGCCAGACAGATACGCAGTATTTT. V usage is TRBV10-3 and J usage is TRBJ2-3, with D hard to call. This CDR3 contains 14 residues. CDR1 and CDR2 (germline): ENHRY, SYGVKD. V lost 0 bases and J lost 3, with 7 bases in between.

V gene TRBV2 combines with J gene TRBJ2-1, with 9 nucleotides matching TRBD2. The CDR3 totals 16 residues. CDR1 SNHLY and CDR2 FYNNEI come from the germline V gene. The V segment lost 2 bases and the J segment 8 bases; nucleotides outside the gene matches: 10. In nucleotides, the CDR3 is TGTGCCAGCAGTGAATTGCGCGGGGGGGCTGGCGATGAGCAGTTCTTC. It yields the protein CASSELRGGAGDEQFF.

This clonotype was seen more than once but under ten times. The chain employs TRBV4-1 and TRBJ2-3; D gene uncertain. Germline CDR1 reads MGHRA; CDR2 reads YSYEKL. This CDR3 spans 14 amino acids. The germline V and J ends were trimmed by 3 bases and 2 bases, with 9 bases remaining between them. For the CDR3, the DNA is TGCGCCAGCAGCCAGGCCGAGACCACAGATACGCAGTATTTT. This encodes CASSQAETTDTQYF.

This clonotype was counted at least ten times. The CDR3 loop is CASRRGVSTDTQYF. The DNA of the CDR3 is TGTGCCAGCAGAAGAGGGGTTTCCACAGATACGCAGTATTTT. The chain couples TRBV2 to TRBJ2-3, with D perhaps TRBD1 or TRBD2 (5 bases each). Trimming took off 6 bases at V and 2 bases at J, with 12 bases between the two ends. Germline lookup yields CDR1 SNHLY and CDR2 FYNNEI. The CDR3 spans 14 residues.

In DNA, the CDR3 is TGTGCCAGCAGTCCGGGACACGTTCGGACAGATACGCAGTATTTT. Its protein product is CASSPGHVRTDTQYF. The rearrangement links TRBV27 to TRBJ2-3, with D perhaps TRBD1 (6 bases). Germline values: CDR1 MNHEY, CDR2 SMNVEV (reference sequence). The V end lost 5 bases, the J end lost 3 bases, and 15 bases lay between the germline ends. This CDR3 spans 15 amino acids.

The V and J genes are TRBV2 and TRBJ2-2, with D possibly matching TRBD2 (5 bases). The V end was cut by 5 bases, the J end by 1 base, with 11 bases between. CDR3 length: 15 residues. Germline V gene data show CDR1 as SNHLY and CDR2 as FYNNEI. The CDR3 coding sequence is TGTGCCAGCAGTACCGACTACCTGAACACCGGGGAGCTGTTTTTT. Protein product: CASSTDYLNTGELFF.

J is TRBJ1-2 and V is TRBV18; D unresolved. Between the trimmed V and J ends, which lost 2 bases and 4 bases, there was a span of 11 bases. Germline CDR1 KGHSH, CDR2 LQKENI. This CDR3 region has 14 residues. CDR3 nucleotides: TGTGCCAGCTCACCATTTGAGGGCCGCTATGGCTACACCTTC. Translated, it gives CASSPFEGRYGYTF.

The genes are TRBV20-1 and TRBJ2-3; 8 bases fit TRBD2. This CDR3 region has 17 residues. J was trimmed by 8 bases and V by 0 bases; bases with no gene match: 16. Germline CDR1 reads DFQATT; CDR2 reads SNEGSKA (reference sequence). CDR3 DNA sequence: TGCAGTGCTAGAGATCAAGGACTAGCCAGACTTCGGAGTACGCAGTATTTT. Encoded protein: CSARDQGLARLRSTQYF.

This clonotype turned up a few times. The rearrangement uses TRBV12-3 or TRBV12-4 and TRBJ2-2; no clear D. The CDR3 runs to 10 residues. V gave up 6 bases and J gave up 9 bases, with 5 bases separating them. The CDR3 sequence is CASRKRELFF. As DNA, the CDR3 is TGTGCCAGCAGGAAGAGGGAGCTGTTTTTT.

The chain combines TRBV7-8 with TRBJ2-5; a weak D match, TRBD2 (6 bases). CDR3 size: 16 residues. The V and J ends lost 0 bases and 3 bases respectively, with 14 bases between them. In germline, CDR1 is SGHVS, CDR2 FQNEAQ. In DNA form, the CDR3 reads TGTGCCAGCAGCTTAGCGTATTTAGGGACTGAAGAGACCCAGTACTTC. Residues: CASSLAYLGTEETQYF.

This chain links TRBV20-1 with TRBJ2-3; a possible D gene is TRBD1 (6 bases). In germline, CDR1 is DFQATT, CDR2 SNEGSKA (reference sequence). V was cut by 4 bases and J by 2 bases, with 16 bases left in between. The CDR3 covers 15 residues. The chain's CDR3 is CSAMGHPKDTDTQYF. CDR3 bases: TGCAGTGCTATGGGACACCCGAAAGACACAGATACGCAGTATTTT.

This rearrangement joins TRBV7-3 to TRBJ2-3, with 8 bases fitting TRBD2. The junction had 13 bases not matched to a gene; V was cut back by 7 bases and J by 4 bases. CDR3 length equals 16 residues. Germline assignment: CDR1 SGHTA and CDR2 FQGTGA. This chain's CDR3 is CASTQMGLGPPDTQYF. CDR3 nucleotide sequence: TGTGCCAGCACCCAAATGGGACTAGGACCCCCAGATACGCAGTATTTT.

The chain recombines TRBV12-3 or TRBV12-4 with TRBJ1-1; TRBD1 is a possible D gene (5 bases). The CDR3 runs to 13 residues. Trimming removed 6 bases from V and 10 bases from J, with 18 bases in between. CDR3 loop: CASSQVLVGGAFF. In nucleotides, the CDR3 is TGTGCCAGCAGCCAAGTGCTAGTCGGGGGAGCTTTCTTT.